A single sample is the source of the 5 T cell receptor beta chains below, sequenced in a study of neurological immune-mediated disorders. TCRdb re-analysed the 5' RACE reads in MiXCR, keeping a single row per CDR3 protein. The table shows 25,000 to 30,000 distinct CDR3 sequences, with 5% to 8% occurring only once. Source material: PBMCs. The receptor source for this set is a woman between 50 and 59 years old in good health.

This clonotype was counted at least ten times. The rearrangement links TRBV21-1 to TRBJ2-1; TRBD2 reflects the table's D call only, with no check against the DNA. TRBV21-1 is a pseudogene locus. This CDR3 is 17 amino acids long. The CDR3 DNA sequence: TGTGCCAGCAGCCTGAGCCCGGGACTAGCGGGAGACGTTGAGCAGTTCTTC. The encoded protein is CASSLSPGLAGDVEQFF.

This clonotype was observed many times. The CDR3 is CASSPNEGYGYTF. CDR3 bases: TGTGCCAGCAGCCCCAACGAGGGATATGGCTACACCTTC. The rearrangement uses TRBV7-3 and TRBJ1-2; D not resolved. The CDR3 totals 13 residues. V dropped 5 bases and J dropped 5 bases, with 12 bases sitting between them. Germline V lookup: CDR1 SGHTA, CDR2 FQGTGA.

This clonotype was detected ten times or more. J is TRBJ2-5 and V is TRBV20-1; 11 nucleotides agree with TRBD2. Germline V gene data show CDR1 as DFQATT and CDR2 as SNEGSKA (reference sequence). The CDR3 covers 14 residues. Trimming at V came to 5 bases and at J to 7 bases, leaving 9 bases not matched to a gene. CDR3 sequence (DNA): TGCAGTGCTTCTTATAGCGGGGGGGCTGGGACCCAGTACTTC. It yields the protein CSASYSGGAGTQYF.

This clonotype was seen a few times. The CDR3 bases are TGCAGTGCTAGTGTTAGCGGGGGGGGCGAGACCCAGTACTTC. The encoded protein is CSASVSGGGETQYF. The V gene is TRBV20-1, the J gene TRBJ2-5; 11 positions match TRBD2. V dropped 3 bases and J dropped 5; count of bases not matched to a gene: 5. The germline V gene has CDR1 DFQATT and CDR2 SNEGSKA (reference sequence). The CDR3 loop spans 14 amino acids.

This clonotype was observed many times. CDR3 loop: CASRAGTSGSSEQFF. The CDR3 nucleotides read TGCGCCAGCAGGGCCGGGACTAGCGGGAGTAGTGAGCAGTTCTTC. The rearrangement joins TRBV5-1 to TRBJ2-1; TRBD2 matches at 14 bases. Germline V gene sequence: CDR1 SGHRS, CDR2 YFSETQ. The CDR3 loop spans 15 amino acids. J lost 9 bases, V lost 5 bases, and 7 bases had no gene match. Looking up the rest from reference TRBV5-1 and TRBJ2-1 gives the full variable domain: KAGVTQTPRYLIKTRGQQVTLSCSPISGHRSVSWYQQTPGQGLQFLFEYFSETQRNKGNFPGRFSGRQFSNSRSEMNVSTLELGDSALYLCASRAGTSGSSEQFFGPGTRLTVL.